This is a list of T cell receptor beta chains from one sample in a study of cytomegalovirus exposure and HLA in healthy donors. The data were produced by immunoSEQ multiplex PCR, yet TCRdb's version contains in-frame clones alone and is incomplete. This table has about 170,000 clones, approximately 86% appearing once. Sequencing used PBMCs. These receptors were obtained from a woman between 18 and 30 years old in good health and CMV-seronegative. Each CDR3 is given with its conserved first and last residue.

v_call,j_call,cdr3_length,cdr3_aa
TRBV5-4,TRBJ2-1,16,CASLYTGGAFHNEQFF
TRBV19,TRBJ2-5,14,CASSIGGRWETQYF
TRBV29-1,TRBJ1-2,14,CSVIYSGTNYGYTF
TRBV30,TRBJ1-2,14,CAWTGGGPRYGYTF
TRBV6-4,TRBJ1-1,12,CASPTGVTEAFF
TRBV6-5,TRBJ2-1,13,CASSSGQYNEQFF
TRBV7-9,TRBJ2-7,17,CASSLSLGTSGSYEQYF
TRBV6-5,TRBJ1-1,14,CASSRQGAGTEAFF
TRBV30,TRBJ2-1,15,CAWGTGTGGFYEQFF
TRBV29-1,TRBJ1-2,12,CSVTAGGHGYTF
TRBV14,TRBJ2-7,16,CASSRLAGEWVYEQYF
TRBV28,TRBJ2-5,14,CASSLTGGRETQYF
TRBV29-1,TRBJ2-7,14,CSVAQLADLGEQYF
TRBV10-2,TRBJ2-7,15,CASRRQREPSYEQYF